A selection of T cell receptor beta chains follows, all from one sample in a study of blood T cell repertoires in COVID-19. The assay was immunoSEQ multiplex PCR, and TCRdb's table has in-frame clones only and misses some. Found here are about 58,000 clones, around 89% of them singletons; the top ten hold around an eighth. Sequenced material: peripheral blood. The receptors shown here come from a man aged 55 to 70 with active COVID-19. The CDR3 runs from the conserved cysteine through the conserved F or W. The D gene is left open where the match is weak. Where a row states a size, it is once, few, many or the class of an expanded clone; other rows omit it.

CDR3 DNA,CDR3 protein,V gene,J gene,D gene,clone size
TGTGCCAGCAGCTCCGAGATCTCTGGGGCCAACGTCCTGACTTTC,CASSSEISGANVLTF,TRBV7-2,TRBJ2-6,NA,NA
TGCGCCAGCAGCCGGGGCCTAACCCGTAATGAAAAACTGTTTTTT,CASSRGLTRNEKLFF,TRBV4-1,TRBJ1-4,NA,NA
TGTGCCAGCAGCCAAGAAATACGCTCGATGCGCGATGAAAAACTGTTTTTT,CASSQEIRSMRDEKLFF,TRBV3-1/TRBV3-2,TRBJ1-4,NA,NA
TGTGCCAGCTCATCAGGGAGCGGGGCGGCAGATACGCAGTATTTT,CASSSGSGAADTQYF,TRBV18,TRBJ2-3,TRBD2,NA
TGCGCCAGCAGCTCAACTAGCGGGGGGTTCTACAATGAGCAGTTCTTC,CASSSTSGGFYNEQFF,TRBV5-1,TRBJ2-1,TRBD2,NA
TGTGCCATCAGTGTTGGTCTAGGGGATTCACCCCTCCACTTT,CAISVGLGDSPLHF,TRBV10-3,TRBJ1-6,NA,few
TGTGCCAGCAGCTTATCGGGGAGTCACGCTTTCTTT,CASSLSGSHAFF,TRBV7-9,TRBJ1-1,NA,few
TGTGCCAGCAGTCGGACGGGAGGAGGAAACACCATATATTTT,CASSRTGGGNTIYF,TRBV28,TRBJ1-3,NA,once
TGTGCCAGCAGTATCCTCCGCGGGTCGAGCACTGAAGCTTTCTTT,CASSILRGSSTEAFF,TRBV27,TRBJ1-1,NA,NA
TGTGCCAGCAGTTACCTAGCGGAGGTCTACAATGAGCAGTTCTTC,CASSYLAEVYNEQFF,TRBV6-2/TRBV6-3,TRBJ2-1,TRBD2,few
TGTGCCAGCAGCCTCGGACTAGCGGGAGTCAATGAGCAGTTCTTC,CASSLGLAGVNEQFF,TRBV11-3,TRBJ2-1,TRBD2,NA
TGTGCCAGCAGTTTCCCCCCTAAAGGAGCGGTAAGCACAGATACGCAGTATTTT,CASSFPPKGAVSTDTQYF,TRBV28,TRBJ2-3,NA,NA
TGCGCCAGCAGCTCGCCCAGTGCTAGCAATCAGCCCCAGCATTTT,CASSSPSASNQPQHF,TRBV5-1,TRBJ1-5,NA,NA
TGTGCCAGCAGCCCCGGGACTCCAATCTACGAGCAGTACTTC,CASSPGTPIYEQYF,TRBV28,TRBJ2-7,NA,NA
TGTGCCAGCTCTCGGTCGGGAGCTAATGAAAAACTGTTTTTT,CASSRSGANEKLFF,TRBV18,TRBJ1-4,NA,NA
TGTGCCACCAGTGATGGGGACAGGGCAGTGGTGGAGCAGTTCTTC,CATSDGDRAVVEQFF,TRBV24-1,TRBJ2-1,TRBD1,NA
TGTGCCAGTAGTTTCTTGGGTAGCGGAAACACAGATACGCAGTATTTT,CASSFLGSGNTDTQYF,TRBV19,TRBJ2-3,NA,once
TGTGCCAGCAGTGACAGTAGGGGGAGCGAGCAGTACTTC,CASSDSRGSEQYF,TRBV6-1,TRBJ2-7,NA,few
TGTGCCAGCAGCTTGGAACAAGGCACAGATACGCAGTATTTT,CASSLEQGTDTQYF,TRBV5-4,TRBJ2-3,NA,once
TGTGCCAGCAGCCAGGGACAGCTCACTGAAGCTTTCTTT,CASSQGQLTEAFF,TRBV7-9,TRBJ1-1,TRBD1,NA
TGTGCCAGCAGTCCCCCGACAGGAATGGGGGGCTACACCTTC,CASSPPTGMGGYTF,TRBV6-5,TRBJ1-2,NA,few
TGTGCCAGCAGTGAAGGAGGGAGGTACACAGATACGCAGTATTTT,CASSEGGRYTDTQYF,TRBV6-1,TRBJ2-3,NA,NA
TGTGCCAGCAGCCCCACGGGACTAGCGGAAAATGAGGTCTTC,CASSPTGLAENEVF,TRBV9,TRBJ2-1,TRBD2,NA
TGTGCCAGCAGTTACTCGACGACAGGCCAACCCGGGGAGCTGTTTTTT,CASSYSTTGQPGELFF,TRBV6-5,TRBJ2-2,NA,few
TGTGCCAGCAGCTTAGCATCCCTGTATACTGAGGCTTTCTTT,CASSLASLYTEAFF,TRBV7-9,TRBJ1-1,NA,NA
TGTGCCAGCTCACCAACTTATACACAGGGGAACACTGAAGCTTTCTTT,CASSPTYTQGNTEAFF,TRBV18,TRBJ1-1,NA,NA
TGTGCCTGGAAGGTGGCGGGGTCCTACAATGAGCAGTTCTTC,CAWKVAGSYNEQFF,TRBV30,TRBJ2-1,NA,NA
TGTGCCAGCAGTTTTTTTCTCGGGGGCCAAGAGACCCAGTACTTC,CASSFFLGGQETQYF,TRBV27,TRBJ2-5,NA,once
TGTGCCACCAGTGACCCTCTTATTGAAGCTTTCTTT,CATSDPLIEAFF,TRBV24-1,TRBJ1-1,NA,NA
TGTGCCAGCAGTTTATTCCAGCGGGGGGCCCTCGAGCAGTACTTC,CASSLFQRGALEQYF,TRBV28,TRBJ2-7,TRBD2,NA
TGTGCCATCAGTGAACGAGGTTATGGCTACACCTTC,CAISERGYGYTF,TRBV10-3,TRBJ1-2,NA,NA
TGCAGCGCCTTCGCGGGAGGGGCAGATACGCAGTATTTT,CSAFAGGADTQYF,TRBV29-1,TRBJ2-3,TRBD2,NA
TGTGCCAGCTCCAGGACAGGCACAGAGACCCAGTACTTC,CASSRTGTETQYF,TRBV18,TRBJ2-5,TRBD1,NA
TGTGCCAGCAGTTACTCGATAGCGGGAGGGTACAATGAGCAGTTCTTC,CASSYSIAGGYNEQFF,TRBV6-5,TRBJ2-1,TRBD2,NA
TGTGCCAGCAGTTACTTTGGGACTAGTGGGGGTGAGCAGTTCTTC,CASSYFGTSGGEQFF,TRBV6-5,TRBJ2-1,TRBD2,NA
TGTGCCAGCAGCCCGGATCCAGGGATGGCCTATGGCTACACCTTC,CASSPDPGMAYGYTF,TRBV5-6,TRBJ1-2,NA,NA
TGCGCCAGCAGCCCCCTCAGGGTAAGCATCTATGGCTACACCTTC,CASSPLRVSIYGYTF,TRBV5-1,TRBJ1-2,NA,NA